The 9 T cell receptor beta chains below come from one sample, sequenced in a study of T-cell memory formation after mild COVID-19 listed by TCRdb under 2021. Library construction relied on 5' RACE. The sequencer was an Illumina NovaSeq 6000. TCRdb itself trimmed the public reads at Q25 with fastp, ran MiXCR and retained productive beta chains. Identical CDR3 proteins give one entry, which carries the most common genes and DNA. The sample contains about 210,000 distinct CDR3 sequences, 10% to 13% of them found a single time. 2.5% to 3.5% of the sample is taken by the ten largest. Sequencing was carried out using PBMCs or a T cell subset sorted from them (not recorded which). The receptors come from a young man who had mild COVID-19 (a few samples of this study predate the infection). The sample titles of this study are shuffled in the database, so cell type and time point are left out; the donor was told from shared clones.

This clonotype was found a few times. This chain links TRBV27 with TRBJ1-5; D perhaps matches TRBD1 (6 bases). CDR3 length equals 14 residues. Germline CDR1 MNHEY, CDR2 SMNVEV (reference sequence). The V end lost 5 bases, the J end lost 2 bases, and 10 bases lay between the germline ends. The CDR3 DNA is TGTGCCAGCAGTGGGGGCGCAGGCAATCAGCCCCAGCATTTT. It is translated as CASSGGAGNQPQHF.

The chain recombines TRBV29-1 with TRBJ1-1, with D maybe TRBD1 (5 bases). Per the germline V gene, CDR1 is SQVTM and CDR2 is ANQGSEA. CDR3 size: 13 residues. In DNA, the CDR3 is TGCACCTCCCGGGTGATGGAGGGGACTGAAGCTTTCTTT. It codes for CTSRVMEGTEAFF.

There are a few counts of this clonotype. The chain employs TRBV5-4 and TRBJ1-2; possible D gene TRBD1, 5 bases. The V gene lost 4 bases and the J gene lost 6 bases, with 16 bases spanning the gap. CDR3 length equals 14 residues. Germline V gene lookup returns CDR1 SGHNT and CDR2 YYREEE (reference sequence). In DNA form, the CDR3 reads TGTGCCAGCAGCCTAGTCGGGGGGGAAAATGGCTACACCTTC. Translating it yields CASSLVGGENGYTF.

There are a few counts of this clonotype. The chain joins TRBV3-1 to TRBJ1-1, with D perhaps matching TRBD1 (5 bases). The germline CDR1 and CDR2 sequences are LGHDT and YNNKEL (reference sequence). Between the trimmed V and J ends, which lost 1 base and 2 bases, there was a span of 11 bases. CDR3 length equals 15 residues. This CDR3 reads CASSQAGGGNTEAFF. CDR3 DNA: TGTGCCAGCAGCCAAGCGGGGGGGGGAAACACTGAAGCTTTCTTT.

This chain's CDR3 is CASSAQQGAGNTIYF. The CDR3 DNA reads as TGTGCCAGCAGTGCTCAACAGGGAGCTGGAAACACCATATATTTT. The rearrangement uses TRBV12-3 or TRBV12-4 and TRBJ1-3, with a possible D match to TRBD1 (6 bases). V was cut by 5 bases and J by 2 bases, with 13 bases left in between. The CDR3 is 15 residues long.

This clonotype has only a few counts. The genes are TRBV9 and TRBJ2-1; 9 bases map to TRBD2. This CDR3 contains 15 residues. The V segment lost 7 bases and the J segment 0 bases; nucleotides outside the gene matches: 5. The germline V gene has CDR1 SGDLS and CDR2 YYNGEE. As DNA, the CDR3 is TGTGCCAGCCAGCGGGGGGCCAGCTCCTACAATGAGCAGTTCTTC. Translated: CASQRGASSYNEQFF.

This clonotype was detected a few times. The J gene is TRBJ1-5, the V gene TRBV7-2; D is ambiguous. The germline V and J ends were trimmed by 4 bases and 5 bases, with 12 bases remaining between them. CDR1 and CDR2 from the germline V gene are SGHTA and FQGNSA. The CDR3 has 14 amino acids. The DNA of the CDR3 is TGTGCCAGCAGCTACCGGGTGGGAGATCAGCCCCAGCATTTT. Translated, it gives CASSYRVGDQPQHF.

This clonotype was seen a handful of times. V and J are TRBV20-1 and TRBJ1-2; D possibly corresponds to TRBD1 (6 bases). V was pared by 3 bases and J by 0 bases, with 14 bases between. The germline V gene encodes CDR1 DFQATT and CDR2 SNEGSKA (reference sequence). The CDR3 has 15 amino acids. The chain's CDR3 is CSARPQGTANYGYTF. The DNA for the CDR3 is TGCAGTGCTAGGCCACAGGGTACAGCTAACTATGGCTACACCTTC.

This clonotype was counted a single time. This chain connects TRBV4-3 to TRBJ2-6; a possible D gene is TRBD2 (5 bases). The germline V gene has CDR1 LGHNA and CDR2 YSLEER. The CDR3 contains 16 residues. Between the trimmed V and J ends, which lost 0 bases and 0 bases, there was a span of 6 bases. The CDR3 DNA reads as TGCGCCAGCAGCCAAGAAGGGAGCTCTGGGGCCAACGTCCTGACTTTC. Encoded protein: CASSQEGSSGANVLTF.